This T cell receptor (beta chain) was found in a study of Ad26.COV2.S vaccination and SARS-CoV-2 variants. Study overall: Ad26.COV2.S was injected intramuscularly once or twice, 56 days apart. The study, taken as a whole, reports: While placebo recipients had lower spike-specific TCR breadth, vaccine recipients had more.

Treatment noted: about 20 received Ad26.COV2.S at low or high dose, single or two shots; about 5 received placebo; per-sample allocation not given. Day 63 after the first injection of vaccine or placebo was the sampling time. Here immunoSEQ multiplex PCR was the method, and the copy in TCRdb shows in-frame clones only, minus some. The table has about 680,000 clones, roughly nine tenths seen once. To note about this clone: Its antigen is still unknown.

The receptor was isolated from a person between 18 and 65 years old who received the Ad26.COV2.S COVID-19 vaccine or a placebo. This material consisted of peripheral blood, taken in a trial of Ad26.COV2.S vaccine versus placebo.

CDR3 residues: CASSREADRVAGGNQPQHF. DNA for the CDR3: TGTGCCAGCAGCCGGGAGGCGGACAGGGTCGCAGGGGGCAATCAGCCCCAGCATTTT. The rearrangement links TRBV7-6 to TRBJ1-5; 8 bases map to TRBD1. The CDR3 consists of 19 residues. Germline values: CDR1 SGHVS, CDR2 FNYEAQ. With V trimmed by 5 bases and J by 2 bases, 17 bases remained unmatched.